This TCR beta chain was documented in a study of blood T cell repertoires in COVID-19. Sequencing was performed with immunoSEQ multiplex PCR; in TCRdb, only in-frame clones are kept and a portion is missing. The sample has 190,000 or so clones, around 80% seen once. The CDR3 length is 15 residues. J lost 7 bases, V lost 5 bases, and 5 bases had no gene match. Germline CDR1 ENHRY, CDR2 SYGVKD. V is TRBV10-3 and J is TRBJ2-2; 12 bases line up with TRBD2. This TCR derives from a man aged 50 or older with active or convalescent COVID-19. The specimen was peripheral blood. The CDR3 DNA is TGTGCCATCAGTCCTAGCGGGGGGGCAGTCGGGGAGCTGTTTTTT. This codes for CAISPSGGAVGELFF.